This TCR beta chain appears in the sequencing data of a study of blood T cell repertoires in COVID-19. Study summary: Spain, Italy and the United States supplied samples that represented acute and convalescent COVID-19. From T cells, B-cell-depleted T cells, or PBMCs came the material, which was cDNA or gDNA.

Measured with immunoSEQ multiplex PCR; TCRdb has only the in-frame clones, and not every one. The sample holds 100,000 to 120,000 clones, around 80% seen once. There are 15 residues in the CDR3. Germline V lookup: CDR1 LNHDA, CDR2 SQIVND (reference sequence). The J segment lost 10 bases and the V segment lost 4 bases, leaving 10 bases of the junction unmatched. This chain connects TRBV19 to TRBJ1-4; 9 bases match TRBD1. The sequence came from a woman aged 80 or over with acute or convalescent COVID-19. Sample: peripheral blood. CDR3 sequence: CASSTPRDREVKLFF. CDR3 in DNA: TGTGCCAGTAGTACTCCGAGGGACAGGGAGGTAAAACTGTTTTTT.